Each of the 14 T cell receptor beta chains below was sequenced from the same sample in a study of control samples from healthy donors and cancer patients. The data were produced by immunoSEQ multiplex PCR, yet TCRdb's version contains in-frame clones alone and is incomplete. The sample records almost 90,000 clones, over 65% being singletons. The specimen sequenced was blood. The receptors stem from a woman in her thirties or forties in good health.

The chain joins TRBV6-5 to TRBJ1-5; a possible D gene is TRBD1 (6 bases). V lost 4 bases and J lost 6, with 16 bases in between. The V gene's germline CDR1 is MNHEY and CDR2 SVGAGI. The CDR3 totals 15 residues. The CDR3, as DNA: TGTGCCAGCAGTTCCGGACAGATTGCAGGTCAGCCCCAGCATTTT. This gives the protein CASSSGQIAGQPQHF.

The chain carries TRBV7-9 and TRBJ1-2, with D unclear. The CDR3 runs to 13 residues. Trimming took 7 bases from V and 4 from J, leaving 13 bases between them. CDR1 SEHNR and CDR2 FQNEAQ come from the germline V gene (reference sequence). CDR3 sequence (DNA): TGTGCCAGCAACTTCGGCAGGTCCTATGGCTACACCTTC. This codes for CASNFGRSYGYTF.

This clone was seen just once. V gene TRBV5-1 combines with J gene TRBJ1-1; no clear D. The ends were cut back, 6 bases at V and 5 bases at J, with 14 bases in the middle. This CDR3 region has 13 residues. Germline lookup yields CDR1 SGHRS and CDR2 YFSETQ. DNA of the CDR3: TGCGCCAGCAAAAACAATCCGACTACTGAAGCTTTCTTT. This codes for CASKNNPTTEAFF.

V usage is TRBV30 and J usage is TRBJ1-2; D gene uncertain. This CDR3 spans 13 amino acids. Germline CDR1 and CDR2: GTSNPN and SVGIG (reference sequence). V dropped 0 bases and J dropped 13 bases, with 18 bases sitting between them. The CDR3 protein is CAWSVHGLQRVTF. CDR3 coding DNA: TGTGCCTGGAGTGTACACGGGCTACAGAGGGTCACCTTC.

This rearrangement joins TRBV9 to TRBJ2-7, with 11 bases aligning to TRBD1. The germline CDR1 and CDR2 sequences are SGDLS and YYNGEE. CDR3 length: 15 residues. Losses at the gene ends were 3 bases for V and 1 base for J; bases not matched to a gene: 3. The CDR3 region is CASSAGTGGSYEQYF. In nucleotides, the CDR3 is TGTGCCAGCAGCGCCGGGACAGGGGGTTCCTACGAGCAGTACTTC.

The rearrangement uses TRBV10-1 and TRBJ1-5; possible D gene TRBD1, 6 bases. Germline CDR1 is WNHNN and CDR2 is SYGVQD (reference sequence). CDR3 length equals 12 residues. V shed 9 bases and J shed 6 bases, with 12 bases lying between them. The CDR3 spells CARDRFIQPQHF. For the CDR3, the DNA is TGCGCCAGGGACAGATTCATTCAGCCCCAGCATTTT.

The V gene is TRBV9, the J gene TRBJ2-7; no firm D call. The V and J ends lost 0 bases and 5 bases respectively, with 12 bases between them. The CDR3 contains 14 residues. Germline assignment: CDR1 SGDLS and CDR2 YYNGEE. The DNA for the CDR3 is TGTGCCAGCAGCGTAGGAACGGCGGAGCACGAGCAGTACTTC. As protein: CASSVGTAEHEQYF.

This chain joins TRBV6-5 and TRBJ2-3; 7 positions agree with TRBD1. CDR3 length: 13 amino acids. The V gene's germline CDR1 is MNHEY and CDR2 SVGAGI. With 10 bases clipped from V and 6 bases from J, the junction kept 10 bases outside the gene matches. The CDR3 nucleotides read TGTGCCATCGCCACAGGGGCGCGGGATACGCAGTATTTT. Amino acid sequence: CAIATGARDTQYF.

The chain has TRBV5-1 and TRBJ2-7; 8 bases align to TRBD1. V shed 2 bases, J shed 2 bases, and the junction held 6 bases outside the gene matches. The CDR3 has 15 residues. Germline V gene lookup returns CDR1 SGHRS and CDR2 YFSETQ. The CDR3 protein is CASSFGTGVTYEQYF. The CDR3 coding sequence is TGCGCCAGCAGCTTCGGGACAGGCGTCACCTACGAGCAGTACTTC.

The chain links TRBV7-9 to TRBJ2-1; D possibly matches TRBD1 or TRBD2 (5 bases each). V was cut by 3 bases and J by 8 bases, with 11 bases left in between. Germline V gene data show CDR1 as SEHNR and CDR2 as FQNEAQ (reference sequence). CDR3 length: 13 residues. Here the CDR3 DNA reads TGTGCCAGCAGCTTGACAGCGGACGATGAGCAGTTCTTC. Protein sequence: CASSLTADDEQFF.

This chain joins TRBV4-3 and TRBJ1-3; D remains ambiguous. Germline V gives CDR1 LGHNA, CDR2 YSLEER. Deletions cut 1 base from V and 0 bases from J, with 13 bases between. The CDR3 contains 17 residues. The chain's CDR3 is CASSQARVWDSGNTIYF. In DNA, the CDR3 is TGCGCCAGCAGCCAAGCAAGGGTTTGGGACTCTGGAAACACCATATATTTT.

This clone was observed a few times. The rearrangement links TRBV4-3 to TRBJ2-1; possibly TRBD1 for D (6 bases). Germline assignment: CDR1 LGHNA and CDR2 YSLEER. Deletions cut 2 bases from V and 8 bases from J, with 16 bases between. The CDR3 is made up of 15 amino acids. CDR3 bases: TGCGCCAGCAGCCAACTTCATACAGGGTCAGATGAGCAGTTCTTC. Translation: CASSQLHTGSDEQFF.

This clone was seen more than once but under ten times. The V gene is TRBV18, the J gene TRBJ2-7, with 7 bases matching TRBD2. Trimming at V came to 3 bases and at J to 6 bases, leaving 8 bases not matched to a gene. The CDR3 spans 14 residues. Germline CDR1 and CDR2: KGHSH and LQKENI. The CDR3 reads CASSPGAGEGEQYF. CDR3 sequence (DNA): TGTGCCAGCTCACCCGGGGCGGGAGAAGGCGAGCAGTACTTC. Together with reference TRBV18 and TRBJ2-7, the CDR3 gives the full variable domain: NAGVMQNPRHLVRRRGQEARLRCSPMKGHSHVYWYRQLPEEGLKFMVYLQKENIIDESGMPKERFSAEFPKEGPSILRIQQVVRGDSAAYFCASSPGAGEGEQYFGPGTRLTVT.

The chain employs TRBV6-2 or TRBV6-3 and TRBJ2-1; 7 bases match TRBD2. The junction had 9 bases not matched to a gene; V was cut back by 6 bases and J by 4 bases. CDR1 is MNHEY and CDR2 is SVGEGT in the germline V gene. The CDR3 contains 15 residues. CDR3 sequence (DNA): TGTGCCAGCAGCCCACTAGCGAATCTTTACAATGAGCAGTTCTTC. This codes for CASSPLANLYNEQFF.